This is a list of T cell receptor beta chains from one sample in a study of shared clonotypes between healthy human individuals. Generated by immunoSEQ multiplex PCR, the TCRdb table keeps only in-frame clones and is missing some. Here the sample spans under 850,000 clones, 85% to 95% being singletons. Specimen: naive CD8+ T cells sorted from blood. The receptors were sampled from a man aged 25-45 years in good health. The CDR3 runs from the conserved cysteine through the conserved F or W. A D gene is named only where the DNA matches it firmly. Where a row states a size, it is once, few, many or the class of an expanded clone; other rows omit it.

NA,NA,TRBJ2-2,TRBV5-5,TGTGCCAGCAGCTTGGAGGTGTGGTCCGGGGACGTAGGGGAGCTGTTTTTT,CASSLEVWSGDVGELFF
NA,NA,TRBJ2-1,TRBV21-1,TGTGCCAGCAGCAAAGGTTGCGGGAGAGTAGGTGAGCAGTTCTTC,CASSKGCGRVGEQFF
NA,NA,TRBJ2-7,TRBV2,TGTGCCACCCTCGGGAACGAGCAGTACTTC,CATLGNEQYF
NA,TRBD1,TRBJ2-1,TRBV27,TGTGCCAGCAGTTTATCCTCCCCCGACAGGGGAATGTTCTTC,CASSLSSPDRGMFF
NA,NA,TRBJ2-7,TRBV6-1,TGTGCCAGCAGTGTCAACAGAGCCTACGAGCAGTACTTC,CASSVNRAYEQYF
NA,NA,TRBJ2-7,TRBV7-2,TGTGCCAGCAGTTTCCAACAGGGTTCCTACGAGCAGTACTTC,CASSFQQGSYEQYF
NA,TRBD2,TRBJ2-3,TRBV28,TGTGCCAGCAGTTTGACTAGCGACAGCACAGATACGCAGTATTTT,CASSLTSDSTDTQYF
NA,NA,TRBJ1-5,TRBV4-1,TGCGCCAGCAGCCAAGCAGGGTCGCAGGTCAATCAGCCCCAGCATTTT,CASSQAGSQVNQPQHF
once,TRBD2,TRBJ2-7,TRBV4-1,TGCGCCAGCAGCCGGACTAGCGGGAACTACGAGCAGTACTTC,CASSRTSGNYEQYF
NA,NA,TRBJ2-7,TRBV20-1,TGCAGTGCCCCGGACTCCGAGCAGTACTTC,CSAPDSEQYF
NA,TRBD1,TRBJ2-5,TRBV7-6,TGTGCCAGCAGCTTAGCGGGACAGGCTAAAGAGACCCAGTACTTC,CASSLAGQAKETQYF
NA,TRBD2,TRBJ2-1,TRBV15,TGTGCCACCAGCATAAAGCGGGAGGGCCTAAATGAGCAGTTCTTC,CATSIKREGLNEQFF
NA,NA,TRBJ1-1,TRBV27,TGTGCCAGCAGCGACGGGGGAGGCACTGAAGCTTTCTTT,CASSDGGGTEAFF
NA,NA,TRBJ2-3,TRBV6-4,TGTGCCAGCAGTGACTCGAACGCAGATACGCAGTATTTT,CASSDSNADTQYF
NA,TRBD2,TRBJ2-1,TRBV28,TGTGCCAGCAGTTTCCGGACTAGCGGGGTGGATGAGCAGTTCTTC,CASSFRTSGVDEQFF
NA,TRBD2,TRBJ2-1,TRBV7-6,TGTGCCAGCAGCGCCCCCGGGGGGAGCCATGAGCAGTTCTTC,CASSAPGGSHEQFF
once,NA,TRBJ2-7,TRBV7-9,TGTGCCAGCAGCTCGACGACAGTAAACTACGAGCAGTACTTC,CASSSTTVNYEQYF
once,NA,TRBJ1-1,TRBV13,TGTGCCAGCAGCCCCATGGACAATCCCGGTGAAGCTTTCTTT,CASSPMDNPGEAFF
NA,NA,TRBJ1-1,TRBV13,TGTGCCAGCAGCCCTCCCACAGGGAACACTGAAGCTTTCTTT,CASSPPTGNTEAFF
NA,NA,TRBJ2-5,TRBV6-5,TGTGCCAGCAGTTTGTCGGTAGGGGGCCAAGAGACCCAGTACTTC,CASSLSVGGQETQYF
NA,NA,TRBJ2-7,TRBV28,TGTGCCAGCAGTAATCCGACTTCCATGGACTCCTACGAGCAGTACTTC,CASSNPTSMDSYEQYF
NA,TRBD1,TRBJ1-1,TRBV2,TGTGCCAGCAGTGCGGGACAGAAGAGGACTGAAGCTTTCTTT,CASSAGQKRTEAFF
once,TRBD1,TRBJ2-7,TRBV5-1,TGCGCCAGCAGCTTGAAGACAGGGAACTACGAGCAGTACTTC,CASSLKTGNYEQYF
NA,NA,TRBJ1-5,TRBV18,TGTGCCAGCTCACCTTCTCCAGGGGCAGACCAAAATCAGCCCCAGCATTTT,CASSPSPGADQNQPQHF
NA,TRBD1,TRBJ2-5,TRBV27,TGTGCCAGCAGTCCCTCGACAGGGGGGGCCTCAGAGACCCAGTACTTC,CASSPSTGGASETQYF
NA,NA,TRBJ2-7,TRBV13,TGTGCCAGCAGCTTAGTCGGGGACGGATCCTACGAGCAGTACTTC,CASSLVGDGSYEQYF
NA,NA,TRBJ1-2,TRBV6-6,TGTGCCAGCAGGGGGACGAATGGCTACACCTTC,CASRGTNGYTF
NA,TRBD1,TRBJ2-3,TRBV4-1,TGCGCCAGCAGCCAAGACGGGACAGGGGGATTGGTCACAGATACGCAGTATTTT,CASSQDGTGGLVTDTQYF
NA,NA,TRBJ2-5,TRBV7-2,TGTGCCAGCAGCTTAGGTCCGGGGGCCCAAGAGACCCAGTACTTC,CASSLGPGAQETQYF
NA,NA,TRBJ1-4,TRBV30,TGTGCCTGGAGCCTACAGGCGCTAAATGAAAAACTGTTTTTT,CAWSLQALNEKLFF
NA,NA,TRBJ1-5,TRBV7-9,TGTGCCAGCAGCTTAGTGGAGGGAAATCAGCCCCAGCATTTT,CASSLVEGNQPQHF
NA,NA,TRBJ2-7,TRBV7-9,TGTGCCAGCAGCTCGGGACGGATACCTTACGAGCAGTACTTC,CASSSGRIPYEQYF
NA,NA,TRBJ2-3,TRBV10-2,TGCGCCAGCAGTGAGTCAGGGGCGGATGGGGATACGCAGTATTTT,CASSESGADGDTQYF
NA,NA,TRBJ1-4,TRBV5-8,TGTGCCAGCAGCTTACAGAGTAATGAAAAACTGTTTTTT,CASSLQSNEKLFF
NA,NA,TRBJ2-1,TRBV29-1,TGCAGCGTTGAAGGATGGACATCAGCCCCAGACGCCTACAATGAGCAGTTCTTC,CSVEGWTSAPDAYNEQFF
NA,NA,TRBJ2-7,TRBV4-1,TGCGCCAGCAGCCAAGAACCCGGGGTCGAACTCTACGAGCAGTACTTC,CASSQEPGVELYEQYF
NA,NA,TRBJ2-3,TRBV9,TGTGCCAGCAGCGAACCCACGGATACGCAGTATTTT,CASSEPTDTQYF
NA,TRBD1,TRBJ2-1,TRBV7-9,TGTGCCAGCAGCTTATCGGGGACAGGGAACAATGAGCAGTTCTTC,CASSLSGTGNNEQFF
NA,NA,TRBJ2-7,TRBV7-6,TGTGCCAGCAGCTTAGATCCAGGGACCGACGAGCAGTACTTC,CASSLDPGTDEQYF
NA,NA,TRBJ1-1,TRBV27,TGTGCCAGCAGAGCCCAGGGTTGGAGTACTGAAGCTTTCTTT,CASRAQGWSTEAFF
NA,TRBD2,TRBJ2-1,TRBV5-1,TGCGCCAGCAGCTTGCCACGAGCGGGAAGCCCGGGCAATGAGCAGTTCTTC,CASSLPRAGSPGNEQFF
NA,TRBD1,TRBJ2-7,TRBV28,TGTGCCAGCAGTTTAAACGAGTTGGGACAGGGGTACGCAGGCTACGAGCAGTACTTC,CASSLNELGQGYAGYEQYF
NA,TRBD1,TRBJ1-1,TRBV29-1,TGCAGCGTTCAGGGGGCGCGGGGCACTGAAGCTTTCTTT,CSVQGARGTEAFF
once,NA,TRBJ2-5,TRBV1,TGCACCAGCAGCCAAGATTATAAGCGGGAGGGTTCAAGGGAGACCCAGTACTTC,CTSSQDYKREGSRETQYF
NA,TRBD1,TRBJ2-7,TRBV19,TGTGCCAGTAGTATACATCCGGGACAGGCGCGCTACGAGCAGTACTTC,CASSIHPGQARYEQYF
NA,TRBD1,TRBJ1-5,TRBV5-1,TGCGCCAGCAGCTCGGGACAGAAGTACAATCAGCCCCAGCATTTT,CASSSGQKYNQPQHF
NA,TRBD2,TRBJ2-2,TRBV7-2,TGTGCCAGCAGCTTGGCGGGAGCCGGGGAGCTGTTTTTT,CASSLAGAGELFF
NA,TRBD2,TRBJ2-7,TRBV7-9,TGTGCCAGCAGCTCAGCAGCGGGAGGGGAGTCCTACGAGCAGTACTTC,CASSSAAGGESYEQYF